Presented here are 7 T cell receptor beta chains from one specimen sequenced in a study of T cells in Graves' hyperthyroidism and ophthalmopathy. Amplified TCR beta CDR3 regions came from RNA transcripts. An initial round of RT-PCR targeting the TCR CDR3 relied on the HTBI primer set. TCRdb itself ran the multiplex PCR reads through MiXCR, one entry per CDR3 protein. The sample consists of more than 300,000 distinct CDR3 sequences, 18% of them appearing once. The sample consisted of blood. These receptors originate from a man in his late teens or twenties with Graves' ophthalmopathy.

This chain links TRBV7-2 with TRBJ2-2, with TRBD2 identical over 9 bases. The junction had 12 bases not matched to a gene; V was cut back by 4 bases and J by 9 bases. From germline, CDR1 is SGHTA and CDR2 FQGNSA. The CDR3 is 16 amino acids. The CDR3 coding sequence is TGTGCCAGCAGCTCGAGGCCTAGCGGGGCCCGGAGGGAGCTGTTTTTT. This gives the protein CASSSRPSGARRELFF.

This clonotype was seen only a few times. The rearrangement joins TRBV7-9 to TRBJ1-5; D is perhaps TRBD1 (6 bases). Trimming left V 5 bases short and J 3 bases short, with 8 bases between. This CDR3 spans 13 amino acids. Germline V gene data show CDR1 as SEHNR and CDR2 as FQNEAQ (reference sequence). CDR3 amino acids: CASSDRPNQPQHF. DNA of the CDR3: TGTGCCAGCAGCGACAGGCCCAATCAGCCCCAGCATTTT.

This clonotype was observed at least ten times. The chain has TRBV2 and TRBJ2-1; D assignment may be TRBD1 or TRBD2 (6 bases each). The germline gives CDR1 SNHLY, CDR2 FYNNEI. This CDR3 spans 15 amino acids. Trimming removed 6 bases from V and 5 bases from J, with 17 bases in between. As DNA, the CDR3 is TGTGCCAGCAGGGGTCGGGGGCGCGGACACAATGAGCAGTTCTTC. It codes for CASRGRGRGHNEQFF.

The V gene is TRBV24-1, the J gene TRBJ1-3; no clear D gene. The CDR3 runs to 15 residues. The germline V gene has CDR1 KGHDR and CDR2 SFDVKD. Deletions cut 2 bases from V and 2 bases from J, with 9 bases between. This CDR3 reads CATSDSTAAGNTIYF. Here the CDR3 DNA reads TGTGCCACCAGTGATTCCACCGCCGCTGGAAACACCATATATTTT.

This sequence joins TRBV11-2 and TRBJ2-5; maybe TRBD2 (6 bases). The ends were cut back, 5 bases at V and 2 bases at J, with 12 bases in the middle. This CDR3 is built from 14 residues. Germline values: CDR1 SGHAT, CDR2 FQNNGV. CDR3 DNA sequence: TGTGCCAGCAGCCAGGGACTTGGTCAAGAGACCCAGTACTTC. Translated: CASSQGLGQETQYF.

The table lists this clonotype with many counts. In DNA, the CDR3 is TGTGCCAGCAGCTTAGGGGCAGGGGGACCACAAGGGGCTGAAGCTTTCTTT. It encodes CASSLGAGGPQGAEAFF. The chain couples TRBV7-8 to TRBJ1-1; 7 bases are shared with TRBD1. With 1 base clipped from V and 6 bases from J, the junction kept 14 bases outside the gene matches. This CDR3 has 17 amino acids. Germline CDR1 SGHVS, CDR2 FQNEAQ.

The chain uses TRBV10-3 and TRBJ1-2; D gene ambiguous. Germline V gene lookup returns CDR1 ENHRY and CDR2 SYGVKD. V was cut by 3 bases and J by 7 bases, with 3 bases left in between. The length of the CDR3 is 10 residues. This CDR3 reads CAISDSGYTF. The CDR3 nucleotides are TGTGCCATCAGTGACTCTGGCTACACCTTC.